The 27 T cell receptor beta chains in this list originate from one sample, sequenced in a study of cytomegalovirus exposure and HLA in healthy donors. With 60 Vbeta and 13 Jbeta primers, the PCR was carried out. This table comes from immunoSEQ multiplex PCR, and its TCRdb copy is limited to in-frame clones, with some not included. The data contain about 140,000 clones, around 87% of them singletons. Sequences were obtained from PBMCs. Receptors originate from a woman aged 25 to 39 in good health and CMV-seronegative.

The CDR3 DNA follows: TGTGCCAGCAGTGATTCGGGACTAGCTCTCCACGAGCAGTACTTC. Its translation: CASSDSGLALHEQYF. This chain uses TRBV6-1 with TRBJ2-7, with 9 nucleotides matching TRBD2. Losses at the gene ends were 3 bases for V and 5 bases for J; bases not matched to a gene: 8. Germline V gene data show CDR1 as MNHNS and CDR2 as SASEGT. The CDR3 has 15 amino acids.

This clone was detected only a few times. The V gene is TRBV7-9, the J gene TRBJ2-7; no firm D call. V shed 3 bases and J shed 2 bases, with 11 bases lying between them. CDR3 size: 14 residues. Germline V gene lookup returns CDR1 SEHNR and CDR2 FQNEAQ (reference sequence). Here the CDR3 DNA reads TGTGCCAGCAGCTTGGGTGGAGCTCCCTACGAGCAGTACTTC. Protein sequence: CASSLGGAPYEQYF.

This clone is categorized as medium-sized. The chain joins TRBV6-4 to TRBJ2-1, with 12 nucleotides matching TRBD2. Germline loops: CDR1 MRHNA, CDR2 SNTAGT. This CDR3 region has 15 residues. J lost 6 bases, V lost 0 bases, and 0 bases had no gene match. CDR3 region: CASSDSLAGGNEQFF. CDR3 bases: TGTGCCAGCAGTGACTCACTAGCGGGAGGCAATGAGCAGTTCTTC.

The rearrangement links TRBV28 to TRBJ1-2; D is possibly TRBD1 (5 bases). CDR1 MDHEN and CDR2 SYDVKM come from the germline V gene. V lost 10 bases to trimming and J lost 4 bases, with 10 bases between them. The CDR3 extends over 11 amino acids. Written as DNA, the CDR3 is TGTGCCACCGGGGGTTCCTATGGCTACACCTTC. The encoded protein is CATGGSYGYTF.

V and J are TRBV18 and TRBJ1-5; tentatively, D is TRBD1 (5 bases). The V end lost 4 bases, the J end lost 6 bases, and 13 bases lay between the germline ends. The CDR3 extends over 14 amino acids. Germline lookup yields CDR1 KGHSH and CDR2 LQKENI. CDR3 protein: CASSHGTRGQPQHF. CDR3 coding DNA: TGTGCCAGCTCACACGGGACTAGGGGTCAGCCCCAGCATTTT.

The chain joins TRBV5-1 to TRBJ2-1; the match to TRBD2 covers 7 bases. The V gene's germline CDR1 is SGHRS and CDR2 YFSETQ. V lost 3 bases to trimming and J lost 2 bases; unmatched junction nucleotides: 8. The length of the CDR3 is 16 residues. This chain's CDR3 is CASSSRGGSAYNEQFF. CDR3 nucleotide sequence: TGCGCCAGCAGCTCGCGCGGCGGGAGTGCCTACAATGAGCAGTTCTTC. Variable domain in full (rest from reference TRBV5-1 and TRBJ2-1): KAGVTQTPRYLIKTRGQQVTLSCSPISGHRSVSWYQQTPGQGLQFLFEYFSETQRNKGNFPGRFSGRQFSNSRSEMNVSTLELGDSALYLCASSSRGGSAYNEQFFGPGTRLTVL.

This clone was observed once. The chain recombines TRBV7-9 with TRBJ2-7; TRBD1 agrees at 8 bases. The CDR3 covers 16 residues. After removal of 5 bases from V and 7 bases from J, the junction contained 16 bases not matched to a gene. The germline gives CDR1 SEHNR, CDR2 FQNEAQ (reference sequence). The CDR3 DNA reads TGTGCCAGCAGCCAGAGTTACCAGGGGGCGCGTAGGGAGCAGTACTTC. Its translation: CASSQSYQGARREQYF.

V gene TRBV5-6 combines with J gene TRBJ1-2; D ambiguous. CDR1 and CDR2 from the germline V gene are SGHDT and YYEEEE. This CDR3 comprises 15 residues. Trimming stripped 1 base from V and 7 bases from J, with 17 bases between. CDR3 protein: CASSLFGNALGGYTF. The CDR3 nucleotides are TGTGCCAGCAGCTTGTTCGGGAACGCACTGGGTGGCTACACCTTC.

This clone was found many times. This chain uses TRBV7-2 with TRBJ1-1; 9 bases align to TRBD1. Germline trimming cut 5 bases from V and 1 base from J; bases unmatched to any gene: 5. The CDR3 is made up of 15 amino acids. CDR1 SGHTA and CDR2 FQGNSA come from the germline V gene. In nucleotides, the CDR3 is TGTGCCAGCAGCACCTGGGACAGGGCGAACACTGAAGCTTTCTTT. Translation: CASSTWDRANTEAFF.

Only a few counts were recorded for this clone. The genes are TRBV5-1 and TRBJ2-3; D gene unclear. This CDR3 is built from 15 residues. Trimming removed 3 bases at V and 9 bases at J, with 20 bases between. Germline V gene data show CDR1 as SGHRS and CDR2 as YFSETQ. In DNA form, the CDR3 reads TGCGCCAGCAGCTCCTCTCCTCAAGACTTGAGGACGCAGTATTTT. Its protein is CASSSSPQDLRTQYF.

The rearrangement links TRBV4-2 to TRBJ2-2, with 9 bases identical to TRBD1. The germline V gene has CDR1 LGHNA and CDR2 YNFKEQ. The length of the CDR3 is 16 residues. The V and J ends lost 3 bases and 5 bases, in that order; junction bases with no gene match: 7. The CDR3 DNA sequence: TGTGCCAGCAGCCAGGAACAGGGGGCGAGGACCGGGGAGCTGTTTTTT. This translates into CASSQEQGARTGELFF.

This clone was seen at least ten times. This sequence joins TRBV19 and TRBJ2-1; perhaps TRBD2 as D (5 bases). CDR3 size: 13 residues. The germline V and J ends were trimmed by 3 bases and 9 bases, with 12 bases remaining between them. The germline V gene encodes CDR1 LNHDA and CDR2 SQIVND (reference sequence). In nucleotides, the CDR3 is TGTGCCAGTAGTATCGGGAACAACCTTGAGCAGTTCTTC. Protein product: CASSIGNNLEQFF.

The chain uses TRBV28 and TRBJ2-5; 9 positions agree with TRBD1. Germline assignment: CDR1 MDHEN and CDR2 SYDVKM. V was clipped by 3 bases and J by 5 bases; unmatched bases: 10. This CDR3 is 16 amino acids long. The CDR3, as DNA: TGTGCCAGCAGTTTCTACAGGGGGCGCCCCGGGGAGACCCAGTACTTC. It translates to CASSFYRGRPGETQYF.

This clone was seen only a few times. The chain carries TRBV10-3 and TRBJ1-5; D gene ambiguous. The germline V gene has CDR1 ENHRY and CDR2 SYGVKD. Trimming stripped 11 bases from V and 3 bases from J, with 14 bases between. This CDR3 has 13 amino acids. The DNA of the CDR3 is TGTGCCGCGCGGATGACGGACAATCAGCCCCAGCATTTT. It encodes CAARMTDNQPQHF.

Here the CDR3 DNA reads TGTGCCAGCAGTTTAGCGGGGGGGCCCCACAATGAGCAGTTCTTC. This gives the protein CASSLAGGPHNEQFF. This chain connects TRBV28 to TRBJ2-1, with 9 bases fitting TRBD2. The CDR3 runs 15 residues. With 2 bases clipped from V and 5 bases from J, the junction kept 4 bases outside the gene matches. The germline V gene encodes CDR1 MDHEN and CDR2 SYDVKM.

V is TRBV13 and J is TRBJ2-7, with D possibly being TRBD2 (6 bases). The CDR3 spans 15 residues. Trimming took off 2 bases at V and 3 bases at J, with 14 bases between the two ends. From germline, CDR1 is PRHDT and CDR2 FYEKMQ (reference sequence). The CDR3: CASSLTSSMGYEQYF. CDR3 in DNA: TGTGCCAGCAGCTTAACTAGCTCTATGGGCTACGAGCAGTACTTC.

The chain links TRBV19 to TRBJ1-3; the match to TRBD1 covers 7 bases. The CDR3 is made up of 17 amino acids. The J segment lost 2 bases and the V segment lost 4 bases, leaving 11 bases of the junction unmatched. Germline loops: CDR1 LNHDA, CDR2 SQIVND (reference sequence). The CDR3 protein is CASSTYGTAAPGNTIYF. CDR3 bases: TGTGCCAGTAGTACCTACGGGACAGCAGCCCCTGGAAACACCATATATTTT.

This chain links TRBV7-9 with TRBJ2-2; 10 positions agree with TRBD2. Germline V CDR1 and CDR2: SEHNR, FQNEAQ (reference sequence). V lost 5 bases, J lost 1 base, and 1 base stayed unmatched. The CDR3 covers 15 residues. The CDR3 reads CASSASGRNTGELFF. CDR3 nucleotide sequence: TGTGCCAGCAGCGCTAGCGGGAGGAACACCGGGGAGCTGTTTTTT.

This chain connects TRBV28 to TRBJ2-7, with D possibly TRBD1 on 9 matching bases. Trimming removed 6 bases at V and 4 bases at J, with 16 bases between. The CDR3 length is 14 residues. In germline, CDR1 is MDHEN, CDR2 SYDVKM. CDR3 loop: CASSGGGTGYEQYF. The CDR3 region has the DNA TGTGCCAGCAGCGGGGGGGGGACAGGGTACGAGCAGTACTTC.

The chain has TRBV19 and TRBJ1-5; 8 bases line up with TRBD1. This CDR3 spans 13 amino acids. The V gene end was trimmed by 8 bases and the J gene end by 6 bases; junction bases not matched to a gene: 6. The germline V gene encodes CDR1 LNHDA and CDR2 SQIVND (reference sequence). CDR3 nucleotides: TGTGCCAGTTTGGACAGGGTCGGTCAGCCCCAGCATTTT. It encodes CASLDRVGQPQHF.

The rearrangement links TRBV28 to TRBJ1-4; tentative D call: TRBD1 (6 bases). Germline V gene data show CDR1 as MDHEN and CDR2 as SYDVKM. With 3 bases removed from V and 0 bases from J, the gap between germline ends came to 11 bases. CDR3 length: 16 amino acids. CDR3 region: CASSFRQAATNEKLFF. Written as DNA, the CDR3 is TGTGCCAGCAGTTTTCGACAGGCAGCAACTAATGAAAAACTGTTTTTT.

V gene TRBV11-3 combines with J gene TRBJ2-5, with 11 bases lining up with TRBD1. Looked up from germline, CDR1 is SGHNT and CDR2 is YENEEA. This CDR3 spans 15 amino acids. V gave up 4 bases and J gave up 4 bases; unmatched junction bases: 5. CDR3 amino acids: CASSSGQGAGETQYF. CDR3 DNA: TGTGCCAGCAGCTCCGGACAGGGGGCGGGAGAGACCCAGTACTTC. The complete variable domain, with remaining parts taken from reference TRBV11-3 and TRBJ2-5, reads EAGVVQSPRYKIIEKKQPVAFWCNPISGHNTLYWYLQNLGQGPELLIRYENEEAVDDSQLPKDRFSAERLKGVDSTLKIQPAELGDSAVYLCASSSGQGAGETQYFGPGTRLLVL.

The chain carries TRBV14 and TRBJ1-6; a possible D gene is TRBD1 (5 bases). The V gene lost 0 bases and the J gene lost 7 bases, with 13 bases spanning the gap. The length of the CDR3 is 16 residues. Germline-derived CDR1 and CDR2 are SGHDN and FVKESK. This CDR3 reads CASSQDSGWSNSPLHF. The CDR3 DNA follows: TGTGCCAGCAGCCAAGATTCAGGGTGGTCAAATTCACCCCTCCACTTT. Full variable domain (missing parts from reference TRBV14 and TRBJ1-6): EAGVTQFPSHSVIEKGQTVTLRCDPISGHDNLYWYRRVMGKEIKFLLHFVKESKQDESGMPNNRFLAERTGGTYSTLKVQPAELEDSGVYFCASSQDSGWSNSPLHFGNGTRLTVT.

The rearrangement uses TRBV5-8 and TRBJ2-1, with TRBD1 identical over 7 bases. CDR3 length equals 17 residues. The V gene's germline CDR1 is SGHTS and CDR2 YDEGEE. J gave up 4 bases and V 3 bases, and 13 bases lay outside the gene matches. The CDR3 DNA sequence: TGTGCCAGCAGCTATGGACAGGCTTCCCCTGTTTACAATGAGCAGTTCTTC. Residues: CASSYGQASPVYNEQFF.

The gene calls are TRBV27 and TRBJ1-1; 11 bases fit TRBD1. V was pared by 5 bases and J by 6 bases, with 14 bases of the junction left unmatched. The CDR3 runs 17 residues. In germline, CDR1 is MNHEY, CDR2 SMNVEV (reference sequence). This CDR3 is CASSVGQGAVIRAEAFF. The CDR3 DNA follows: TGTGCCAGCAGTGTAGGACAGGGGGCTGTGATAAGGGCTGAAGCTTTCTTT.

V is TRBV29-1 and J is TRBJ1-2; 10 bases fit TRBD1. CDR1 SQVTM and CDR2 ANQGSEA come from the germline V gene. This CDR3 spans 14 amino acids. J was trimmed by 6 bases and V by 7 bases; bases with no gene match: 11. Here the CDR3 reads CSARTGGSFDGYTF. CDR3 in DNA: TGCAGCGCACGGACAGGGGGATCTTTCGATGGCTACACCTTC.

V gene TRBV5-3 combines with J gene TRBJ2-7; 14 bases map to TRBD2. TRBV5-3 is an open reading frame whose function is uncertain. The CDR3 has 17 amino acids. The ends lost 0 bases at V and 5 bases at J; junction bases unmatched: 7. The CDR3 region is CARSLVRTSGRTDEQYF. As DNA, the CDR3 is TGTGCCAGAAGCTTGGTTCGGACTAGCGGGAGGACCGACGAGCAGTACTTC.